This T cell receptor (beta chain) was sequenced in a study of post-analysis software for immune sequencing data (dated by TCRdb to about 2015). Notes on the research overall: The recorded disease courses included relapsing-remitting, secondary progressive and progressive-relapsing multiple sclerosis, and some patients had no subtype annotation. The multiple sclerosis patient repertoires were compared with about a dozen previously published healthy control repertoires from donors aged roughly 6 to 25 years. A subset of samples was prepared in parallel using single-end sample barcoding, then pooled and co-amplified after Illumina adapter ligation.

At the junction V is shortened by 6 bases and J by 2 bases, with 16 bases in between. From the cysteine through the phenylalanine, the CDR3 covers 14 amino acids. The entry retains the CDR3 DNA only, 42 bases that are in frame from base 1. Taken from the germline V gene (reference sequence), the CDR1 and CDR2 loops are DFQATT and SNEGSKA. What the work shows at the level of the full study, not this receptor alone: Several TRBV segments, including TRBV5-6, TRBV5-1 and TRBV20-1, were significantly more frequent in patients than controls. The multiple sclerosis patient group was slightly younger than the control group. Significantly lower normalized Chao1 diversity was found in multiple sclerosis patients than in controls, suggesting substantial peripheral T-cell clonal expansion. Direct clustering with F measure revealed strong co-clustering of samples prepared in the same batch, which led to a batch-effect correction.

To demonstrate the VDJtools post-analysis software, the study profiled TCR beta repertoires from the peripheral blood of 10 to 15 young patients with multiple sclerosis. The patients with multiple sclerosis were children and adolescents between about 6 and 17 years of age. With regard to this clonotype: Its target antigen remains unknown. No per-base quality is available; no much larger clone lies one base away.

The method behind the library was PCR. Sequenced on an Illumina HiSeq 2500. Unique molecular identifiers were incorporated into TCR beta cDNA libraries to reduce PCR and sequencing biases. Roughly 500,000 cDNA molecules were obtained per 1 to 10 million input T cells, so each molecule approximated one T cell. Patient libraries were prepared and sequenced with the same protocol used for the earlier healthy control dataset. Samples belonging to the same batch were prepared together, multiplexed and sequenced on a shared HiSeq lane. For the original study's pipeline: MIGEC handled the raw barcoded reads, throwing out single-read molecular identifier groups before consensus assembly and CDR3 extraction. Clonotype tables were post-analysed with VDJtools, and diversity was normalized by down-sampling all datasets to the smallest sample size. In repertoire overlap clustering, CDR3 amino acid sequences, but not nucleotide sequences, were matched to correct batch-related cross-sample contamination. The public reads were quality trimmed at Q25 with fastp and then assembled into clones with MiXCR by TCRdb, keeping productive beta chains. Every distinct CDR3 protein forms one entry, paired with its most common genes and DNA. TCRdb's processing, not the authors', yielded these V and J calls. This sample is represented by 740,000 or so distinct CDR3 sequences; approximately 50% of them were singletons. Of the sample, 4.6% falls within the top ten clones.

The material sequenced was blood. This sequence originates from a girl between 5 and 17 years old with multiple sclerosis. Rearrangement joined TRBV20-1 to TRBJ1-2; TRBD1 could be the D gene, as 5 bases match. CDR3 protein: CSATGRKGNYGYTF. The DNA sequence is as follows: TGCAGTGCAACGGGGAGGAAGGGGAACTATGGCTACACCTTC.